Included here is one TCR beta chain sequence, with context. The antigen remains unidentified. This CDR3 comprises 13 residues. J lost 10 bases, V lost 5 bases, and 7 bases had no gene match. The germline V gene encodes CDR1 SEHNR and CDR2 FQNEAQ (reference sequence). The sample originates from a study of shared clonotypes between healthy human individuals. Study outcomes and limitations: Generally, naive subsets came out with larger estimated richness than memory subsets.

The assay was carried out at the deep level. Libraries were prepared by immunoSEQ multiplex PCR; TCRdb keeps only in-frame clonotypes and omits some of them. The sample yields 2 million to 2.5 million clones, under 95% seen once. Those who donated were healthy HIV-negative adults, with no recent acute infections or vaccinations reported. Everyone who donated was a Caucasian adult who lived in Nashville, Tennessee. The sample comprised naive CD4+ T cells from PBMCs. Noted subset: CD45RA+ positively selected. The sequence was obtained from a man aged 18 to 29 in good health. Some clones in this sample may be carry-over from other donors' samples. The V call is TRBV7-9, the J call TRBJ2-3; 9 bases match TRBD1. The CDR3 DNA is TGTGCCAGCAGCCCCCAAGACAGGGGGGCGCAGTATTTT. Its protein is CASSPQDRGAQYF.